This record covers a single T cell receptor (beta chain). CDR3 length: 14 residues. Unmatched junction bases numbered 2, after V lost 1 base and J lost 5 bases. Germline V gene sequence: CDR1 SGHAT, CDR2 FQNNGV. The sample is drawn from a study of CD4 T cells in relation to SARS-CoV-2 and coronaviruses. For the study at large: A couple of subjects were Hispanic; patients were 8 males and a handful of females.

Sequencing was performed with immunoSEQ multiplex PCR; in TCRdb, only in-frame clones are kept and a portion is missing. The sample lists around 11,000 clones; 87% were seen once. This chain connects TRBV11-2 to TRBJ2-3; 8 bases fit TRBD2. The receptor was isolated from an adult with COVID-19. Sample: naive CD4+ T cells from PBMCs. Subset reported: naive CD4+ T cells isolated by negative enrichment. The CDR3 is CASSLGGGRDTQYF. The CDR3 DNA follows: TGTGCCAGCAGCTTAGGCGGGGGGCGAGATACGCAGTATTTT.